Here is one TCR beta chain with its context. Clones were sequenced by immunoSEQ multiplex PCR, and TCRdb holds only the in-frame ones, with some missing. The sample records about 660,000 clones, 88% being singletons. This sample stems from a study of shared T cell receptors in the human thymus. Germline V gene sequence: CDR1 SGHTA, CDR2 FQGNSA. V was pared by 5 bases and J by 5 bases, with 19 bases of the junction left unmatched. The CDR3 runs 18 residues. This sample was shared with a second study, whose subject was human thymus T cells. From that report: Donors were healthy Finnish babies undergoing corrective operations for congenital heart defects. Resections obtained during corrective heart surgery supplied the thymus tissue. It looked as if thymic and blood repertoires used V and J genes in a biased way. In unrelated individuals, thymic repertoires overlapped highly, according to related research.

V usage is TRBV7-2 and J usage is TRBJ2-5, with 8 bases matching TRBD2. The sample taken for sequencing was thymocytes. This TCR derives from a boy in the first two years of life with a congenital heart defect. This CDR3 is CASSPRMGSAGDPETQYF. The DNA for the CDR3 is TGTGCCAGCAGCCCGAGAATGGGCTCAGCGGGAGACCCTGAGACCCAGTACTTC. Using reference TRBV7-2 and TRBJ2-5 for the parts outside the CDR3, the full variable domain is GAGVSQSPSNKVTEKGKDVELRCDPISGHTALYWYRQSLGQGLEFLIYFQGNSAPDKSGLPSDRFSAERTGGSVSTLTIQRTQQEDSAVYLCASSPRMGSAGDPETQYFGPGTRLLVL.